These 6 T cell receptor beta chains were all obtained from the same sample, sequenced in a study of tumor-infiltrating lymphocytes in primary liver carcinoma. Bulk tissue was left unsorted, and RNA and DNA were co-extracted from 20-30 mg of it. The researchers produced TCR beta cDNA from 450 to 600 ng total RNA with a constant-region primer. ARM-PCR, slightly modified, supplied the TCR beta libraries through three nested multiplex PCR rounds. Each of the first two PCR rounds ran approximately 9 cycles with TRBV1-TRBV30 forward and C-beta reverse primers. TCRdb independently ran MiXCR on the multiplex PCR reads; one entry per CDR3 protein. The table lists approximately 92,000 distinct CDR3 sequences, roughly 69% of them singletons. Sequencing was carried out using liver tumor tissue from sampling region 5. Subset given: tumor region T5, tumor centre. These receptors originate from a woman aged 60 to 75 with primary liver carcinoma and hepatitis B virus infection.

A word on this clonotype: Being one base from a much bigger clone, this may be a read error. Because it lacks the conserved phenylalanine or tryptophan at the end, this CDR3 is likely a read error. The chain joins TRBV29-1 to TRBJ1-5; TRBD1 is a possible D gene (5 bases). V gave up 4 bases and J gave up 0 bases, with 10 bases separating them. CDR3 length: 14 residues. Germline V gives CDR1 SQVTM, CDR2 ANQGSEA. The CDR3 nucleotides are TGCAGCGTTGCCGAGACAGATAGCAATCAGCCCCAGCATTTA. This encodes CSVAETDSNQPQHL.

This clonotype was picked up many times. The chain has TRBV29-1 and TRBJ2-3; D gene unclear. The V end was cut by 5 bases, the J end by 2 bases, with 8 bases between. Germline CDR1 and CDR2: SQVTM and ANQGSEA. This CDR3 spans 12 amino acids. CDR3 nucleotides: TGCAGCGTTTGGACGCACACAGATACGCAGTATTTT. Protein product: CSVWTHTDTQYF.

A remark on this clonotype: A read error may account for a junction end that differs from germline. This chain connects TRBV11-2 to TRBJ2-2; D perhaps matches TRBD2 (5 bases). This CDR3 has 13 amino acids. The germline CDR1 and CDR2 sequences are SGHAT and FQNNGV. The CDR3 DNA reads TGTGCCAGCAACTTAGATAGGACTGGGGAACTGTCTTTT. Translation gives CASNLDRTGELSF. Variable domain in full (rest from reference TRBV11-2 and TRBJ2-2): EAGVAQSPRYKIIEKRQSVAFWCNPISGHATLYWYQQILGQGPKLLIQFQNNGVVDDSQLPKDRFSAERLKGVDSTLKIQPAKLEDSAVYLCASNLDRTGELSFGEGSRLTVL.

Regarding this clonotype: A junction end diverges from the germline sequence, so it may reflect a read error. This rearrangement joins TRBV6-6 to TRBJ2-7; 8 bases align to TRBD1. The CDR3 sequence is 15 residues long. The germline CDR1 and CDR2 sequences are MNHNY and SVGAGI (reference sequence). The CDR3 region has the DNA TGTGCTAGCAGTTACAGGACAGGGTCAGGGTACGAGCAGTACTTC. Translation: CASSYRTGSGYEQYF.

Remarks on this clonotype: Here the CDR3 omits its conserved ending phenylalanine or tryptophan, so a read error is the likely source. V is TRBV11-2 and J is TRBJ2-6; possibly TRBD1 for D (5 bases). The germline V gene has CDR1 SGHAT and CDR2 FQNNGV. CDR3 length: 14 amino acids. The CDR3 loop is CASSTVAGANDLTL. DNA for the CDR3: TGTGCCAGCTCGACAGTAGCTGGGGCCAACGACCTGACTCTC.

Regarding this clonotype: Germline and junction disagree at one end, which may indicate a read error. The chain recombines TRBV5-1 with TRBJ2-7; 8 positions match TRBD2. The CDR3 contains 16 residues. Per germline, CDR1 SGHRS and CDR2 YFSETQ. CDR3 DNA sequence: TGCGCAAGCAGCGAGGGACTAGTGGGTCCAGCGGGCGAGCAGTACTTC. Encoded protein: CASSEGLVGPAGEQYF. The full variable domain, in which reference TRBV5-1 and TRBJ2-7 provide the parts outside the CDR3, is KAGVTQTPRYLIKTRGQQVTLSCSPISGHRSVSWYQQTPGQGLQFLFEYFSETQRNKGNFPGRFSGRQFSNSRSEMNVSTLELGDSALYLCASSEGLVGPAGEQYFGPGTRLTVT.